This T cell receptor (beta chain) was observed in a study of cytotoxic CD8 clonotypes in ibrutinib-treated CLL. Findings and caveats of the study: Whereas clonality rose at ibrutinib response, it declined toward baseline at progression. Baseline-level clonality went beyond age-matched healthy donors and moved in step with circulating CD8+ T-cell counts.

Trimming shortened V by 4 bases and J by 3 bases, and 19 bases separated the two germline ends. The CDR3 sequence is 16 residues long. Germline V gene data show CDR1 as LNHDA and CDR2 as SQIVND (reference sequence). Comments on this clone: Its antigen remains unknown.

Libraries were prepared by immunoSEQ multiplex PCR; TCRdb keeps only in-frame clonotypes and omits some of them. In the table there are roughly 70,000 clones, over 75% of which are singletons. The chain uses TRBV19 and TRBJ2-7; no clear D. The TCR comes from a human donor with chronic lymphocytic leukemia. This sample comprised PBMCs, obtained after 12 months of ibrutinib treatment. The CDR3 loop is CASSTRAVEMIYEQYF. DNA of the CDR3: TGTGCCAGTAGTACCCGGGCCGTTGAAATGATCTACGAGCAGTACTTC.